The T cell receptor (beta chain) under discussion was sequenced for a study of response to subunit inactivated influenza vaccine. General study points: The authors suggested that few new T cells are recruited per seasonal influenza vaccination.

TCRdb processed the RT-PCR reads anew with MiXCR; each CDR3 protein has one entry. In the table there are about 780,000 distinct CDR3 sequences, less than 20% of which are singletons. Note on this clonotype: Antigen specificity is unknown.

The germline V and J ends were trimmed by 0 bases and 3 bases, with 14 bases remaining between them. The germline CDR1 and CDR2 sequences are MGHRA and YSYEKL. This CDR3 region has 17 residues. The sample consisted of PBMCs from blood, taken 5 days after vaccination. The V call is TRBV4-1, the J call TRBJ1-4; tentative D call: TRBD1 (6 bases). The clonotype originates from a man aged 45-65 years who received an inactivated influenza vaccine. CDR3 sequence: CASSQERDTVSNEKLFF. In DNA form, the CDR3 reads TGCGCCAGCAGCCAAGAGAGGGACACCGTCTCTAATGAAAAACTGTTTTTT.